The rows below give T cell receptor beta chains drawn from one sample of a study of blood T cell repertoires in COVID-19. Here immunoSEQ multiplex PCR was the method, and the copy in TCRdb shows in-frame clones only, minus some. The data hold around 450,000 clones, with 87% observed a single time. The source material was PBMCs or T cells enriched from blood (not recorded which). These receptors originate from a woman under 30 who had recovered from COVID-19. Both conserved end residues are part of each CDR3. Each record gives: clone size, J gene, D gene, V gene, CDR3 DNA, CDR3 protein. The D gene is left open where the match is weak. Rows may omit the clone size; those that give it use once, few, many or a size class.

clone size: .; J gene: TRBJ1-5; D gene: TRBD1; V gene: TRBV5-5; CDR3 DNA: TGTGCCAGCAGTCATGACAGGGCCAATCAGCCCCAGCATTTT; CDR3 protein: CASSHDRANQPQHF
clone size: .; J gene: TRBJ1-5; D gene: TRBD1; V gene: TRBV28; CDR3 DNA: TGTGCCAGCAGTCCTCAGGGGGCTGGGCAGCCCCAGCATTTT; CDR3 protein: CASSPQGAGQPQHF
clone size: .; J gene: TRBJ1-1; D gene: TRBD1; V gene: TRBV9; CDR3 DNA: TGTGCCAGCAGTGGACAGGATGACACTGAAGCTTTCTTT; CDR3 protein: CASSGQDDTEAFF
clone size: .; J gene: TRBJ2-3; D gene: TRBD2; V gene: TRBV7-3; CDR3 DNA: TGTGCCAGCAGTTTTAGCGGGGGGGCTGCGGATACGCAGTATTTT; CDR3 protein: CASSFSGGAADTQYF
clone size: .; J gene: TRBJ1-2; D gene: .; V gene: TRBV19; CDR3 DNA: TGTGCCAGTAGTCGGACACTCTTCGACTCTGGCTACACCTTC; CDR3 protein: CASSRTLFDSGYTF
clone size: .; J gene: TRBJ2-1; D gene: TRBD1; V gene: TRBV12-3/TRBV12-4; CDR3 DNA: TGTGCCAGCAGCCCGGGCAGGGGGAATGAGCAGTTCTTC; CDR3 protein: CASSPGRGNEQFF
clone size: .; J gene: TRBJ2-1; D gene: TRBD2; V gene: TRBV5-1; CDR3 DNA: TGCGCCAGCAGCTTGGGTGCGGGGGGACCCTTAAATGAGCAGTTCTTC; CDR3 protein: CASSLGAGGPLNEQFF
clone size: .; J gene: TRBJ2-3; D gene: TRBD2; V gene: TRBV9; CDR3 DNA: TGTGCCAGCAGCGTAGTAAGTGGGGGGGGAACCGATACGCAGTATTTT; CDR3 protein: CASSVVSGGGTDTQYF
clone size: .; J gene: TRBJ2-7; D gene: .; V gene: TRBV7-3; CDR3 DNA: TGTGCCAGCAGCTTAATCGGGGGGCCTTCCTACGAGCAGTACTTC; CDR3 protein: CASSLIGGPSYEQYF
clone size: .; J gene: TRBJ1-6; D gene: TRBD1; V gene: TRBV7-2; CDR3 DNA: TGTGCCAGCAGCTTATCCGGGACAGGAAAGCAACCCCTCCACTTT; CDR3 protein: CASSLSGTGKQPLHF
clone size: .; J gene: TRBJ1-3; D gene: .; V gene: TRBV10-3; CDR3 DNA: TGTGCCATCAGTGGATCCGGGACACTGAGCTCTGGAAACACCATATATTTT; CDR3 protein: CAISGSGTLSSGNTIYF
clone size: .; J gene: TRBJ1-1; D gene: .; V gene: TRBV25-1; CDR3 DNA: TGTGCCAGCAGTGGAGCTGGGACTGGAGGAGCTTTCTTT; CDR3 protein: CASSGAGTGGAFF
clone size: .; J gene: TRBJ2-2; D gene: .; V gene: TRBV11-3; CDR3 DNA: TGTGCCAGCAGCTTAGGGGGTGCGGGTGCGGAAGGGGAGCTGTTTTTT; CDR3 protein: CASSLGGAGAEGELFF
clone size: few; J gene: TRBJ1-4; D gene: TRBD1; V gene: TRBV7-9; CDR3 DNA: TGTGCCAGCAGCTACAAGGGGGCGCAGGAAAAACTGTTTTTT; CDR3 protein: CASSYKGAQEKLFF
clone size: .; J gene: TRBJ1-2; D gene: .; V gene: TRBV19; CDR3 DNA: TGTGCCAGTAGTATAGCCCAAAGTCAAGCAGGCTACACCTTC; CDR3 protein: CASSIAQSQAGYTF
clone size: .; J gene: TRBJ1-5; D gene: .; V gene: TRBV7-8; CDR3 DNA: TGTGCCAGCAGCTTAGTCCCCGGGGAGCCCCAGCATTTT; CDR3 protein: CASSLVPGEPQHF
clone size: .; J gene: TRBJ1-1; D gene: TRBD1; V gene: TRBV7-9; CDR3 DNA: TGTGCCAGCAGGGGACAGGGGGCAGTGGGGACTGAAGCTTTCTTT; CDR3 protein: CASRGQGAVGTEAFF